This T cell receptor (beta chain) was observed in a study of blood T cell repertoires in COVID-19. Study context: Spain, Italy and the United States supplied samples that represented acute and convalescent COVID-19. The cDNA or gDNA used as material had been derived from T cells, B-cell-depleted T cells, or PBMCs.

Original handling: It was from reference gene primer amplification that nucleated cell counts were estimated. Method: immunoSEQ multiplex PCR; TCRdb's copy keeps in-frame clones and lacks some. That table furnishes V, J and clone size, whereas the DNA furnished D and trimming. The sample consists of about 78,000 clones, approximately 89% of them appearing once. The germline gives CDR1 SGHNT, CDR2 YYREEE (reference sequence). The CDR3 is 14 residues long. Deletions cut 0 bases from V and 0 bases from J, with 7 bases between. The sequencing sample was made of peripheral blood. The chain uses TRBV5-4 and TRBJ2-7; tentative D call: TRBD2 (6 bases). The clonotype comes from a man aged 45 to 65 with active or convalescent COVID-19. Here the CDR3 reads CASSLGGDSYEQYF. DNA for the CDR3: TGTGCCAGCAGCTTGGGGGGGGACTCCTACGAGCAGTACTTC. Full variable domain (missing parts from reference TRBV5-4 and TRBJ2-7): ETGVTQSPTHLIKTRGQQVTLRCSSQSGHNTVSWYQQALGQGPQFIFQYYREEENGRGNFPPRFSGLQFPNYSSELNVNALELDDSALYLCASSLGGDSYEQYFGPGTRLTVT.